Listed here are 16 T cell receptor beta chains from one sample, sequenced in a study of blood T cells in healthy people across ages. Alongside a J-beta primer mix, a sample-barcoded 5' primer served in a second PCR lasting about 7 to 11 cycles. In TCRdb, the 5' RACE reads were re-called with MiXCR into one record per CDR3 protein. Altogether 700,000 to 900,000 distinct CDR3 sequences are present, more than 25% being singletons, with the ten largest covering less than 3.5%. The same data also went into a second study, on T cells of mothers and their children.

Sample: blood. These receptors were obtained from a boy aged 5 to 17 in good health.

The sample holds a few counts of this clonotype. The rearrangement joins TRBV5-1 to TRBJ1-4; TRBD1 might be the D (6 bases). Trimming took off 4 bases at V and 1 base at J, with 14 bases between the two ends. Germline V gene sequence: CDR1 SGHRS, CDR2 YFSETQ. The CDR3 loop spans 16 amino acids. CDR3 loop: CASSPGQKETNEKLFF. As DNA, the CDR3 is TGCGCCAGCAGCCCCGGACAGAAGGAAACTAATGAAAAACTGTTTTTT.

The rearrangement links TRBV12-3 or TRBV12-4 to TRBJ2-3, with 9 bases matching TRBD1. The J segment lost 13 bases and the V segment lost 5 bases, leaving 7 bases of the junction unmatched. CDR3 length equals 12 residues. The CDR3, as DNA: TGTGCCAGCAGTCCTGGGACAGGGATGAAGTATTTT. It codes for CASSPGTGMKYF.

This clonotype has more than one count but fewer than ten. V is TRBV20-1 and J is TRBJ2-5, with TRBD2 matching 9 bases. TRBJ2-7 explains the end of the DNA better; the J call may be wrong. The CDR3 is 13 residues long. The germline V gene has CDR1 DFQATT and CDR2 SNEGSKA (reference sequence). In DNA, the CDR3 is TGCAGTGCTAGAGTGCGGGGGGGCTACGAGCAGTACTTC. It codes for CSARVRGGYEQYF.

This clonotype has only a few counts. This rearrangement joins TRBV5-1 to TRBJ2-7, with 8 bases aligning to TRBD1. V lost 2 bases to trimming and J lost 1 base; unmatched junction nucleotides: 11. Germline V gene lookup returns CDR1 SGHRS and CDR2 YFSETQ. The CDR3 runs to 17 residues. As DNA, the CDR3 is TGCGCCAGCAGCTTAGGCCTGCGGCAGGGGGCTTCCTACGAGCAGTACTTC. Translation gives CASSLGLRQGASYEQYF.

The chain has TRBV29-1 and TRBJ2-5; no clear D gene. The germline gives CDR1 SQVTM, CDR2 ANQGSEA. The CDR3 has 14 residues. Deletions cut 3 bases from V and 0 bases from J, with 11 bases between. CDR3 region: CSVEVVGNQETQYF. DNA for the CDR3: TGCAGCGTTGAGGTTGTAGGGAACCAAGAGACCCAGTACTTC.

V is TRBV5-5 and J is TRBJ1-2, with D maybe TRBD1 (6 bases). From germline, CDR1 is SGHKS and CDR2 YYEKEE (reference sequence). Trimming pared 4 bases from V and 0 bases from J, leaving 13 bases between. The CDR3 is 15 residues long. The CDR3 reads CASSPKGQTNYGYTF. As DNA, the CDR3 is TGTGCCAGCAGCCCGAAGGGACAAACTAACTATGGCTACACCTTC.

V usage is TRBV20-1 and J usage is TRBJ2-7; 10 positions match TRBD1. Per the germline V gene, CDR1 is DFQATT and CDR2 is SNEGSKA (reference sequence). The V gene end was trimmed by 3 bases and the J gene end by 3 bases; junction bases not matched to a gene: 2. The CDR3 runs 13 residues. CDR3 bases: TGCAGTGCTAGTGGGACAGGGGTCTACGAGCAGTACTTC. As protein: CSASGTGVYEQYF.

In nucleotides, the CDR3 is TGTGCCAGCAGTTTAGTCCCGGGGTCCGGAAACACCATATATTTT. Protein: CASSLVPGSGNTIYF. J is TRBJ1-3 and V is TRBV12-3 or TRBV12-4; no clear D. The CDR3 length is 15 residues. Trimming cost V 1 base and J 4 bases, with 11 bases left between them.

The V call is TRBV24-1, the J call TRBJ2-4; possible D gene TRBD1, 5 bases. Per the germline V gene, CDR1 is KGHDR and CDR2 is SFDVKD. The V end was cut by 7 bases, the J end by 9 bases, with 15 bases between. The CDR3 has 13 residues. The CDR3 DNA follows: TGTGCCACCAGCAATACAGGCGATGGCATTCAGTACTTC. Its translation: CATSNTGDGIQYF.

In this sample, this clonotype turned up a few times. The CDR3 loop reads CSVEGSGGYGYTF. The CDR3 nucleotides read TGCAGCGTTGAAGGGTCAGGGGGCTATGGCTACACCTTC. V usage is TRBV29-1 and J usage is TRBJ1-2; 7 positions agree with TRBD1. CDR1 and CDR2 from the germline V gene are SQVTM and ANQGSEA. V lost 1 base to trimming and J lost 4 bases; unmatched junction nucleotides: 3. The CDR3 is 13 amino acids.

This clonotype occurred a few times. This chain links TRBV19 with TRBJ1-4, with 9 bases fitting TRBD1. CDR1 LNHDA and CDR2 SQIVND come from the germline V gene (reference sequence). V shed 3 bases and J 8 bases; nucleotides not matched to a gene: 4. This CDR3 is built from 14 residues. The DNA of the CDR3 is TGTGCCAGTAGTATCGGACAGGGGAGGGAAAAACTGTTTTTT. Amino acid sequence: CASSIGQGREKLFF.

This clonotype has just a few counts. This chain links TRBV12-3 or TRBV12-4 with TRBJ2-1; 15 nucleotides match TRBD2. Trimming took 6 bases from V and 9 from J; bases not matched to a gene: 6. This CDR3 has 15 amino acids. The CDR3 DNA reads TGTGCCAGCAGGCGGACTAGCGGGGGGGCCGGTGAGCAGTTCTTC. Translated: CASRRTSGGAGEQFF.

The chain joins TRBV7-2 to TRBJ2-7; D is perhaps TRBD1 (6 bases). The germline V gene has CDR1 SGHTA and CDR2 FQGNSA. The V and J ends lost 1 base and 4 bases respectively, with 14 bases between them. The CDR3 consists of 15 residues. The CDR3 is CASSLGTLQGYEQYF. CDR3 DNA: TGTGCCAGCAGCTTAGGGACGCTCCAGGGGTACGAGCAGTACTTC.

In its sample, this clonotype was seen a few times. Since the CDR3 does not end with the conserved phenylalanine or tryptophan, this likely comes from a read error. The chain employs TRBV2 and TRBJ1-2, with D possibly TRBD1 on 6 matching bases. Germline V gene lookup returns CDR1 SNHLY and CDR2 FYNNEI. Trimming took 9 bases from V and 0 from J, leaving 17 bases between them. The CDR3 is made up of 15 amino acids. The CDR3 protein is CASIPQQGTNYGYTL. In DNA, the CDR3 is TGTGCCAGTATTCCCCAACAGGGTACTAACTATGGCTACACCCTC.

This clonotype was recorded many times. This rearrangement joins TRBV20-1 to TRBJ1-2; D call uncertain. The germline V gene encodes CDR1 DFQATT and CDR2 SNEGSKA (reference sequence). This CDR3 spans 13 amino acids. The V and J ends lost 6 bases and 1 base respectively, with 12 bases between them. CDR3 sequence: CSASSGNNYGYTF. The CDR3 DNA follows: TGCAGTGCGAGTAGCGGGAATAACTATGGCTACACCTTC.

The genes are TRBV5-5 and TRBJ1-1; D unclear. Germline values: CDR1 SGHKS, CDR2 YYEKEE (reference sequence). Trimming left V 4 bases short and J 6 bases short, with 10 bases between. CDR3 length: 12 residues. The CDR3: CASSTVYPEAFF. CDR3 coding DNA: TGTGCCAGCAGCACCGTTTACCCTGAAGCTTTCTTT.